A selection of T cell receptor beta chains follows, all from one sample in a study of identical twins. TCRdb reanalysed the 5' RACE reads using MiXCR and keeps one entry per CDR3 protein. The table shows around 280,000 distinct CDR3 sequences, with about 8.1% occurring only once. A further study also used this sample, focusing on yellow fever vaccine responses in identical twins.

Material: memory (CD45RO+) T cells sorted from blood. These receptors were obtained from a woman between 18 and 30 years old in good health. CDR3s include the opening cysteine and the closing phenylalanine or tryptophan. D genes are given only for firm matches. A clone size is listed for some rows: how often the clone was seen (once, few, many), or a class if it is expanded.

TGTGCCAGCAGCCAAAGTTGGGCGGAGAGCTACGAGCAGTACTTC	CASSQSWAESYEQYF	TRBJ2-7	15	.	TRBV21-1	.
TGCAGTGCGGGCCCGGCAGCGAACACTGAAGCTTTCTTT	CSAGPAANTEAFF	TRBJ1-1	13	.	TRBV20-1	.
TGCAGTGCTAGTCGAGGGACAGATACGCAGTATTTT	CSASRGTDTQYF	TRBJ2-3	12	.	TRBV20-1	many
TGTGCCAGCAAAGGGACGGCTGTCTACGAGCAGTACTTC	CASKGTAVYEQYF	TRBJ2-7	13	.	TRBV11-3	few
TGTGCCAGCAGTTTATCGGTGACCGTTGTTGCGGGCTACACCTTC	CASSLSVTVVAGYTF	TRBJ1-2	15	.	TRBV27	.
TGTGCCAGTAGGGGGAGAAACACAGATACGCAGTATTTT	CASRGRNTDTQYF	TRBJ2-3	13	.	TRBV19	.
TGTGCCAGCAGCTTCCATTTAAATCGAGTCGGGAGCTACGAGCAGTACTTC	CASSFHLNRVGSYEQYF	TRBJ2-7	17	.	TRBV7-9	few
TGTGCCAGCGGGCTAGCGGGAGCTCTTCTCCTCTTC	CASGLAGALLLF	TRBJ2-1	12	TRBD2	TRBV7-9	few
TGTGCCAGCAGCTTAGTGTGGGGTTCGTCCTACAATGAGCAGTTCTTC	CASSLVWGSSYNEQFF	TRBJ2-1	16	.	TRBV11-2	many
TGCAGTGCTCCACCCCCGGGACTAGCGTTGGATGAGCAGTTCTTC	CSAPPPGLALDEQFF	TRBJ2-1	15	TRBD2	TRBV20-1	few
TGTGCCAGCAGCCTTGGGACAGGGGTAATGGACATTCAGTACTTC	CASSLGTGVMDIQYF	TRBJ2-4	15	TRBD1	TRBV11-3	few
TGTGCCAGCAGCTTGGCCAGCGGGAGCCCTAACGAGCAGTACTTC	CASSLASGSPNEQYF	TRBJ2-7	15	TRBD2	TRBV7-2	.
TGTGCCAGCAGCCGGCAGATGGATACGCAGTATTTT	CASSRQMDTQYF	TRBJ2-3	12	.	TRBV14	many